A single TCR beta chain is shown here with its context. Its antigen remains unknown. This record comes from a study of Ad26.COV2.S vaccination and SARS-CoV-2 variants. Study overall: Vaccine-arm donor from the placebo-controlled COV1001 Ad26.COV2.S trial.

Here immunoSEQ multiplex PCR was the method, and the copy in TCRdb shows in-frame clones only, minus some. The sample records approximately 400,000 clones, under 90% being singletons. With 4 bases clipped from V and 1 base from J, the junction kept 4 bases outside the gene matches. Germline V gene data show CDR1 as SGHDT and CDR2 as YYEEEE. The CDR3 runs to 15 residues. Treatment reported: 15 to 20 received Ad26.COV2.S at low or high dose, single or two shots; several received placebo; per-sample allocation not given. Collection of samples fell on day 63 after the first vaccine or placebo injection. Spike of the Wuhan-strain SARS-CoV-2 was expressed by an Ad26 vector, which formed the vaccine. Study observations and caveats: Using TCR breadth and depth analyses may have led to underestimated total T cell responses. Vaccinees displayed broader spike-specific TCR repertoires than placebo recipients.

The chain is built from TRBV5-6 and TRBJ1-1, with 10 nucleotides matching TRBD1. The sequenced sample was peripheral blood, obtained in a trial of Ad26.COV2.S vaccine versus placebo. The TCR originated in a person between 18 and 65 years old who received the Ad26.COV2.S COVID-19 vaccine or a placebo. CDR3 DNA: TGTGCCAGCAGCGCGACAGGGGGCGCGAACACTGAAGCTTTCTTT. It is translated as CASSATGGANTEAFF. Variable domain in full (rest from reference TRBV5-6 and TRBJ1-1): DAGVTQSPTHLIKTRGQQVTLRCSPKSGHDTVSWYQQALGQGPQFIFQYYEEEERQRGNFPDRFSGHQFPNYSSELNVNALLLGDSALYLCASSATGGANTEAFFGQGTRLTVV.